These 3 T cell receptor beta chains originate from one sample sequenced in a study of blood T cells in healthy people across ages (dated by TCRdb to the mid-2010s). The library came from 5' RACE. The sequencing machine was an Illumina HiSeq 2500. A second roughly 7 to 12 cycle PCR used a sample-barcoded 5' primer and a J-beta primer mix. TCRdb trimmed the raw reads at Q25, called clones with MiXCR and kept productive beta chains. Rows with one shared CDR3 protein collapse into an entry with the most common genes and DNA. This sample lists some 1.6 million distinct CDR3 sequences; 34% were detected once. Of the sample, roughly 12% falls within the top ten clones. The material sequenced was blood. The origin of the receptors is a woman in her thirties in good health.

A few counts support this clonotype. V usage is TRBV4-1 and J usage is TRBJ2-7, with TRBD1 as a possible D gene (5 bases). Germline-derived CDR1 and CDR2 are MGHRA and YSYEKL. The CDR3 has 14 residues. Trimming removed 2 bases at V and 5 bases at J, with 13 bases between. In DNA form, the CDR3 reads TGCGCCAGCAGCCAATGGGTAGGGGCGGACGAGCAGTACTTC. Translated, it gives CASSQWVGADEQYF.

V gene TRBV20-1 combines with J gene TRBJ2-7; D may be TRBD2 (7 bases). The CDR3 totals 14 residues. The germline V gene has CDR1 DFQATT and CDR2 SNEGSKA (reference sequence). The germline V and J ends were trimmed by 4 bases and 3 bases, with 16 bases remaining between them. CDR3 protein: CSAKGGARDYEQYF. For the CDR3, the DNA is TGCAGTGCTAAGGGGGGGGCTCGCGACTACGAGCAGTACTTC.

V is TRBV5-6 and J is TRBJ1-1; D is uncertain. V lost 4 bases, J lost 1 base, and 17 bases lay in between. Per the germline V gene, CDR1 is SGHDT and CDR2 is YYEEEE. The CDR3 consists of 16 residues. This CDR3 reads CASSPLRGVGNTEAFF. The DNA of the CDR3 is TGTGCCAGCAGCCCCCTGCGTGGGGTGGGGAACACTGAAGCTTTCTTT.